The source of this TCR beta chain is a study of blood T cells in healthy people across ages. Study-wide points: From one million sequenced T cells, diversity estimates were lower bounds.

PCR was performed a second time for about 7 to 12 cycles using a sample-barcoded 5' primer and a J-beta primer mix. Every sample produced at least 3 million CDR3-containing paired-end reads. TCRdb recomputed calls from the 5' RACE reads with MiXCR, one row per CDR3 protein. This sample has about 1.4 million distinct CDR3 sequences; approximately 59% occur once, and the top ten carry more than 6%. Researchers isolated at least 7 million PBMCs per sample. Details on this clonotype: The antigen remains unidentified.

The CDR3 sequence is 17 residues long. The V segment lost 0 bases and the J segment 0 bases; nucleotides outside the gene matches: 8. The germline V gene encodes CDR1 DFQATT and CDR2 SNEGSKA (reference sequence). The TCR sequence derives from a man aged 18 to 35 in good health. Sequenced input: blood. The chain has TRBV20-1 and TRBJ2-1; TRBD1 matches 7 bases. For the CDR3, the DNA is TGCAGTGCTAGAGAGCGACAGGGTTTCAGCTCCTACAATGAGCAGTTCTTC. It translates to CSARERQGFSSYNEQFF.